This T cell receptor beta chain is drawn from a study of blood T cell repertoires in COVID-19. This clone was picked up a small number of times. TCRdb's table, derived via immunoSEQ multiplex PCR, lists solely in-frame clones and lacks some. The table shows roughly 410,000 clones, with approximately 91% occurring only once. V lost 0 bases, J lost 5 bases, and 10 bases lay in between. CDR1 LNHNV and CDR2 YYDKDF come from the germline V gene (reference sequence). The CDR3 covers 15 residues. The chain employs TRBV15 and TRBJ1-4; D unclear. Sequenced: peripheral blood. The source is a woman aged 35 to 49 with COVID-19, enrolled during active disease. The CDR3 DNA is TGTGCCACCAGCAGAGAGTCCGGCGGGAATGAAAAACTGTTTTTT. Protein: CATSRESGGNEKLFF. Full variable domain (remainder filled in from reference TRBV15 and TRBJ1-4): DAMVIQNPRYQVTQFGKPVTLSCSQTLNHNVMYWYQQKSSQAPKLLFHYYDKDFNNEADTPDNFQSRRPNTSFCFLDIRSPGLGDTAMYLCATSRESGGNEKLFFGSGTQLSVL.